The clone carrying this T cell receptor beta chain occurred many times. Its antigen is still unknown. These data originate in a study of T-cell reconstitution after alpha-beta-depleted transplantation in children. Germline assignment: CDR1 SGHRS and CDR2 YFSETQ. The length of the CDR3 is 14 residues. After removal of 7 bases from V and 3 bases from J, the junction contained 6 bases not matched to a gene. Study conclusions and caveats: Several hundred rapidly expanded clones from non-depleted graft cells reportedly supplied alpha-beta T cells about two months post-transplant. Newly generated T cells supplied most T-cell counts and diversity one year post-transplant. Surviving recipient T cells and thymic progenitors underlay high day-60 TCRbeta diversity in some patients.

Unique molecular identifiers were built into the TCRbeta library. From the PCR reads, TCRdb called clonotypes with MiXCR, one entry per CDR3 protein. The repertoire holds about 470,000 distinct CDR3 sequences, with roughly two fifths as singletons. This chain links TRBV5-1 with TRBJ2-1, with 8 nucleotides matching TRBD1. This receptor was obtained from a girl aged 2-9 years with aplastic anemia, due to receive a stem cell transplant. The sample here was PBMCs, taken before TCRalphabeta/CD19-depleted stem cell transplant. CDR3 nucleotides: TGCGCCAGCGCACCACAGGGGGACTACAATGAGCAGTTCTTC. Amino acid sequence: CASAPQGDYNEQFF.